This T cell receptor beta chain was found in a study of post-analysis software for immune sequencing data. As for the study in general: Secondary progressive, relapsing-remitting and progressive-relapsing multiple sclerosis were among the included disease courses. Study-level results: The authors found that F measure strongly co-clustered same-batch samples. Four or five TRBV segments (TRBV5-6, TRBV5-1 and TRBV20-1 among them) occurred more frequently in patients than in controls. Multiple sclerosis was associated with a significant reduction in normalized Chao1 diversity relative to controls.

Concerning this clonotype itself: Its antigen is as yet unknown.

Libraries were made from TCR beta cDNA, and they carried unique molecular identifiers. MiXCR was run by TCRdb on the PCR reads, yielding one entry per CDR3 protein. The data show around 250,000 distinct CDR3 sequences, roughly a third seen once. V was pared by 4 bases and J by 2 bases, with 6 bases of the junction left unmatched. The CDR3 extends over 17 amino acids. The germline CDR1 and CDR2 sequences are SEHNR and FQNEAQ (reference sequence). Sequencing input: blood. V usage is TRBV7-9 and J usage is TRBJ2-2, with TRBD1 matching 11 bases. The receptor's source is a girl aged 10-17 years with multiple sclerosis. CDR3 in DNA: TGTGCCAGCAGCTCAGGACAGGGGGCGATAAACACCGGGGAGCTGTTTTTT. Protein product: CASSSGQGAINTGELFF.